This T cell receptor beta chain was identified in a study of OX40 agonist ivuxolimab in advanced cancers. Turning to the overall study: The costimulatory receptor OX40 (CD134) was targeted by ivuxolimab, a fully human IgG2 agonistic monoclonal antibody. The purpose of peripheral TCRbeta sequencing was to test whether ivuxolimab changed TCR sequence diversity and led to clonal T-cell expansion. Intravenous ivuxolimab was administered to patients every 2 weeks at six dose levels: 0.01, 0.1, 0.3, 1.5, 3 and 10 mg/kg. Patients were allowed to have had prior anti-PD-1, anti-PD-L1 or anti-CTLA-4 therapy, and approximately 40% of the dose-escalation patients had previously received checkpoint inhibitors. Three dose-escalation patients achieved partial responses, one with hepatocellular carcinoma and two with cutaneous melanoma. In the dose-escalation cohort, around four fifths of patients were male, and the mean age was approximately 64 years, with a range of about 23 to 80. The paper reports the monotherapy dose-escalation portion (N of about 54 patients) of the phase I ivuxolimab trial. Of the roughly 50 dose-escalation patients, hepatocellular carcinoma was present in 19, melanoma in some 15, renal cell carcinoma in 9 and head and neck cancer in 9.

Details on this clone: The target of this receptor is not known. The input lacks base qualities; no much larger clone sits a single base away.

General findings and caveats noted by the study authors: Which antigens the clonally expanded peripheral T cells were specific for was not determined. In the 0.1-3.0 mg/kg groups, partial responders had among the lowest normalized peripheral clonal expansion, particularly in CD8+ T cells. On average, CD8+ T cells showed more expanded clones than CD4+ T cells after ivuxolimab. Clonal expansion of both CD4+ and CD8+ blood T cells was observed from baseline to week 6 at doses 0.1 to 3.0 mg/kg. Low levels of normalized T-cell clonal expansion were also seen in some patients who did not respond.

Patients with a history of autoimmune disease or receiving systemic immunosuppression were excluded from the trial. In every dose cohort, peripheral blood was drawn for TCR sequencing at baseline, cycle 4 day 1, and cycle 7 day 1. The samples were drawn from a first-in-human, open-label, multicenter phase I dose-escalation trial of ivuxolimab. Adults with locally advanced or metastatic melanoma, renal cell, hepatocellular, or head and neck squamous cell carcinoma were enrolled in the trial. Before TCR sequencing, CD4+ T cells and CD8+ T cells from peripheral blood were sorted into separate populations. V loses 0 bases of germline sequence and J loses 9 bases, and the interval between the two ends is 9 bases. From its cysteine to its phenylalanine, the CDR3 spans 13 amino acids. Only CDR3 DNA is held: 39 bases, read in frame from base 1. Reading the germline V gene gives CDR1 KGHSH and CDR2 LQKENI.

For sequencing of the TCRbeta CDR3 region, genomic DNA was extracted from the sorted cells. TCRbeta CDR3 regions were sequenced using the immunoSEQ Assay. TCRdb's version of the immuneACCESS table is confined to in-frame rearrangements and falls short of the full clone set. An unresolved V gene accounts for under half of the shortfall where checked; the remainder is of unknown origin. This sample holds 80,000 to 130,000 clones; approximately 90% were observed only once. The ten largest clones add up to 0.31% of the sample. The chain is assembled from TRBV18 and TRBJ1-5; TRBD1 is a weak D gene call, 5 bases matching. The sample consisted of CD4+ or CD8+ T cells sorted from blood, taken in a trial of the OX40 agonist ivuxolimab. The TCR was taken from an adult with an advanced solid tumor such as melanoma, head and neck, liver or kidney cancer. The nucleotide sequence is TGTGCCAGCTCACCACCGGGGGGAGGGCCCCAGCATTTT. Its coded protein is CASSPPGGGPQHF.